The clone carrying this T cell receptor (beta chain) appeared a few times. Time point of the sample: patch test 1, 2 weeks after DPC sensitization. The treatment here: therapeutic diphenylcyclopropenone sensitization with weekly scalp DPC. Unique molecular identifiers were attached to individual cDNA molecules during library preparation. TCRdb re-called the RACE reads with MiXCR, one entry per CDR3 protein. This sample has 150,000 to 200,000 distinct CDR3 sequences, with approximately 15% found just once. This sample was taken from a study of human T cells and chemical hapten exposure. Turning to the study itself: Readings were taken at 6 days from patch tests that had applied 0.01% DPC to the upper back. Cases of alopecia areata, totalis or universalis occurred in a predominantly female patient group.

The sample in question was whole blood, obtained in connection with sensitization to the hapten diphenylcyclopropenone (DPC). This TCR derives from a young woman with alopecia areata. Some clones in this sample may be carry-over from other donors' samples.

CDR3 DNA sequence: TGTGCCAGCATCCCTGGAAGCGGGGGGTTTAATGAGCAGTTCTTC. This encodes CASIPGSGGFNEQFF. The chain combines TRBV2 with TRBJ2-1, with 9 bases matching TRBD2. V lost 7 bases to trimming and J lost 7 bases; unmatched junction nucleotides: 11. This CDR3 is built from 15 residues. The germline V gene encodes CDR1 SNHLY and CDR2 FYNNEI.